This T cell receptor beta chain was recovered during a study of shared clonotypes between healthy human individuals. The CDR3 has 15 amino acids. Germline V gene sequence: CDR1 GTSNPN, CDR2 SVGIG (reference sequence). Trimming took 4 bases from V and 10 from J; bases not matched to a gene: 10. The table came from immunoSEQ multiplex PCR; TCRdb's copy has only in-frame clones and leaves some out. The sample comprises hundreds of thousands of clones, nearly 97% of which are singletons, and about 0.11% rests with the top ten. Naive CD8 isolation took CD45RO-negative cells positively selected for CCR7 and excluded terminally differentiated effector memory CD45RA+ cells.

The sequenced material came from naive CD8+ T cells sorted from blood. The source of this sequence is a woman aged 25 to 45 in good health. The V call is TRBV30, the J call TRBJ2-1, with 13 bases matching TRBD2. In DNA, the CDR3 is TGTGCCTGGACCCCTAGGGGACTAGCGGGAATCGAGCAGTTCTTC. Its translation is CAWTPRGLAGIEQFF.